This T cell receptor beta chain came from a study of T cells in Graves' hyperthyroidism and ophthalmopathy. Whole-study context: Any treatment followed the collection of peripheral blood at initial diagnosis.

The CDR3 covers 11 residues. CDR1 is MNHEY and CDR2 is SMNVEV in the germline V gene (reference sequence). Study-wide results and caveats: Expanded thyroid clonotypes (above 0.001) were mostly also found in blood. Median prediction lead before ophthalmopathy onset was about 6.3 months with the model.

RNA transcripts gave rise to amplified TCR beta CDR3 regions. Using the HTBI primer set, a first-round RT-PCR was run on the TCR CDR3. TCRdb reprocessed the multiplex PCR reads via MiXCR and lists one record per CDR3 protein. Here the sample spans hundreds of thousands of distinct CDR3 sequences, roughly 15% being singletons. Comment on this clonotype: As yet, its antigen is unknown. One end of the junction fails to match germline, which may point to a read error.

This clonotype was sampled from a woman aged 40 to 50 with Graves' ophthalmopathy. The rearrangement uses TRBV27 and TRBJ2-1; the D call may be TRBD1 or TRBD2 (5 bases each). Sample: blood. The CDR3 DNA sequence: TGTGCCAGCAGTGCCAACATGGGGGTCCTCTTC. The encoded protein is CASSANMGVLF.